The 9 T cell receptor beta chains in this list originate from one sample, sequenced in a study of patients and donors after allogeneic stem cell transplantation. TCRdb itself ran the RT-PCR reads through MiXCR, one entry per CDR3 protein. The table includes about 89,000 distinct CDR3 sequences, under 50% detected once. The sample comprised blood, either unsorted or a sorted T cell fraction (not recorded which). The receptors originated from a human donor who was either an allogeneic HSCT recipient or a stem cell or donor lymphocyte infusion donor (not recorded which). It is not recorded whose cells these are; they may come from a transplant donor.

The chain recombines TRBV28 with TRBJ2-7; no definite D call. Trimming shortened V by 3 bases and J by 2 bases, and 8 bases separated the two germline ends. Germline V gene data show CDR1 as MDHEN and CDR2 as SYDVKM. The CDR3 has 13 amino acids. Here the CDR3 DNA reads TGTGCCAGCAGTTTTGACACCACCTACGAGCAGTACTTC. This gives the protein CASSFDTTYEQYF.

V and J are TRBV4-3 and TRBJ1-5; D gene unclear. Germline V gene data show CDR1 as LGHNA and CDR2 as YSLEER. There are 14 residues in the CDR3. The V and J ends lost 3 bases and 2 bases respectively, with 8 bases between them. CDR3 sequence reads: CASSQIFGNQPQHF. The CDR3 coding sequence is TGCGCCAGCAGCCAGATCTTTGGCAATCAGCCCCAGCATTTT.

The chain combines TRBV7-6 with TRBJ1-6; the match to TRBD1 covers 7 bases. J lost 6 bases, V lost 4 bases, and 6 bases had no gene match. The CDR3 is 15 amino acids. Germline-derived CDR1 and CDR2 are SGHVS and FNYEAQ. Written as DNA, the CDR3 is TGTGCCAGCAGCTCTACAGGGGAGGGTAATTCACCCCTCCACTTT. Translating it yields CASSSTGEGNSPLHF.

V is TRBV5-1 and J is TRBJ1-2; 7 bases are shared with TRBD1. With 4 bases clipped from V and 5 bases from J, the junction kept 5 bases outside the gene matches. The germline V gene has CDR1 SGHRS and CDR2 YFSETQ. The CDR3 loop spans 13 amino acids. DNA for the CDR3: TGCGCCAGCAGCGAGGGACAGATATATGGCTACACCTTC. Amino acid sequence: CASSEGQIYGYTF.

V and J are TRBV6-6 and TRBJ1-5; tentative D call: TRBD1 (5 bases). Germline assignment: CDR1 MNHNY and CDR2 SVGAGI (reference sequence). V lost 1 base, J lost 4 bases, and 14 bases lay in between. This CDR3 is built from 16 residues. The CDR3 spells CASSYWPGGGNQPQHF. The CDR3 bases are TGTGCCAGCAGTTACTGGCCCGGGGGAGGTAATCAGCCCCAGCATTTT.

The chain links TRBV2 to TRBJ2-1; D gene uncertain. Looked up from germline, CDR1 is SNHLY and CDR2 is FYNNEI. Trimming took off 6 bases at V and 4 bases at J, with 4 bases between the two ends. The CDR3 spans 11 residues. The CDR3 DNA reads TGTGCCAGCAGGGAGTACAATGAGCAGTTCTTC. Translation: CASREYNEQFF.

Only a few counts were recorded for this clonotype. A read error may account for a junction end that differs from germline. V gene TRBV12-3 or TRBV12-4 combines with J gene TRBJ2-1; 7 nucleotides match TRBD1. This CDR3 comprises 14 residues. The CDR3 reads CASSPDRESPPGIF. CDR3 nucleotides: TGTGCCAGCAGTCCCGACAGGGAAAGCCCTCCGGGAATCTTC.

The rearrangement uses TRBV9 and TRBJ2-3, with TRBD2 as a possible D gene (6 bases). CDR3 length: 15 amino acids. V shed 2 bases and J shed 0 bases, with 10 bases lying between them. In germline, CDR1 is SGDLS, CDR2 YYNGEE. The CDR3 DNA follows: TGTGCCAGCAGCGTTCTAGGGACTAGCACAGATACGCAGTATTTT. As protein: CASSVLGTSTDTQYF.

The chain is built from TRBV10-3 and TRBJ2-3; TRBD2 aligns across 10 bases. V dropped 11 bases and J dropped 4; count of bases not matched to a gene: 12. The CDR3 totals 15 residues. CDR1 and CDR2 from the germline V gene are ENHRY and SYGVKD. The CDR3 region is CASGPLAGVSDTQYF. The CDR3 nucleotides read TGTGCCTCGGGTCCCCTAGCGGGAGTTTCAGATACGCAGTATTTT.